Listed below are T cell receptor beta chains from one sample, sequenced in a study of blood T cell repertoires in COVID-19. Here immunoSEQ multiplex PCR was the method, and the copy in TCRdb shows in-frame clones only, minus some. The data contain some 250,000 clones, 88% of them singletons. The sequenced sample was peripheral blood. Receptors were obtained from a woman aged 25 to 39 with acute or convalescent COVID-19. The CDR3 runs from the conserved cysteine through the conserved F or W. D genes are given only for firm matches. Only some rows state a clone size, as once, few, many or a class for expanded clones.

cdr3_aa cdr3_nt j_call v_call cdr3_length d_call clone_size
CASSPLTSGSSYEQYF TGCGCCAGCAGCCCCCTGACTAGCGGGAGCTCCTACGAGCAGTACTTC TRBJ2-7 TRBV5-1 16 TRBD2 -
CASSLPLGERYGYTF TGTGCCAGCAGTCTCCCTCTCGGGGAACGCTATGGCTACACCTTC TRBJ1-2 TRBV6-5 15 - -
CASSLTRSNQPQHF TGTGCCAGCAGTTTAACGAGGAGCAATCAGCCCCAGCATTTT TRBJ1-5 TRBV27 14 - once
CAWSANRGGQPQHF TGTGCCTGGAGTGCAAACAGGGGAGGCCAGCCCCAGCATTTT TRBJ1-5 TRBV30 14 TRBD1 -
CASSLVATGFSYNEQFF TGTGCCAGCAGCTTAGTTGCGACAGGGTTCAGCTACAATGAGCAGTTCTTC TRBJ2-1 TRBV11-3 17 TRBD1 once
CASSYSGTGGNEQYF TGTGCCAGCAGTTACTCCGGGACAGGGGGAAACGAGCAGTACTTC TRBJ2-7 TRBV6-6 15 TRBD1 many
CASRRWQGDSYEQYF TGTGCCAGCAGGAGGTGGCAGGGTGATTCCTACGAGCAGTACTTC TRBJ2-7 TRBV6-8 15 - -
CASTPGTHSYEQYF TGTGCCAGCACCCCCGGGACACACTCCTACGAGCAGTACTTC TRBJ2-7 TRBV11-2 14 - -
CASSLDVVYTF TGTGCCAGCAGCTTAGATGTAGTCTACACCTTC TRBJ1-2 TRBV7-9 11 - -
CASSFTGTGEQYF TGTGCCAGCAGCTTTACAGGGACGGGCGAGCAGTACTTC TRBJ2-7 TRBV5-4 13 - -
CASSFEGRSYEQYF TGTGCCAGCAGTTTTGAGGGGAGGTCCTACGAGCAGTACTTC TRBJ2-7 TRBV27 14 - -
CASSALASSYNEQFF TGTGCCAGCAGTGCCCTAGCGAGCTCCTACAATGAGCAGTTCTTC TRBJ2-1 TRBV2 15 - -
CASSPRASGRSETQYF TGTGCCAGCTCACCAAGGGCTAGCGGGAGGTCAGAGACCCAGTACTTC TRBJ2-5 TRBV18 16 TRBD2 -
CASSYGTSADTQYF TGTGCCAGCAGTTACGGGACTAGCGCAGATACGCAGTATTTT TRBJ2-3 TRBV6-2/TRBV6-3 14 TRBD2 many
CASSLGSGTGGTEAFF TGTGCCAGCAGCTTGGGGTCCGGGACAGGGGGGACTGAAGCTTTCTTT TRBJ1-1 TRBV5-4 16 TRBD1 -
CASSSTSAGYNEQFF TGTGCCAGCAGCTCCACGAGCGCTGGCTACAATGAGCAGTTCTTC TRBJ2-1 TRBV7-2 15 - -
CSASDRLTSREQYF TGCAGTGCTAGTGACAGACTAACCTCCAGGGAGCAGTACTTC TRBJ2-7 TRBV20-1 14 - -
CASSYLAGVGNEQFF TGTGCCAGCAGTTACCTAGCGGGAGTGGGTAATGAGCAGTTCTTC TRBJ2-1 TRBV6-6 15 TRBD2 -
CASSLSGQGYGYTF TGTGCCAGCAGTTTATCGGGACAGGGCTATGGCTACACCTTC TRBJ1-2 TRBV7-2 14 TRBD1 -
CASSSGLAQQETQYF TGTGCCAGCAGCTCCGGACTAGCGCAACAAGAGACCCAGTACTTC TRBJ2-5 TRBV7-2 15 TRBD2 -
CASSLAGQVQETQYF TGTGCCAGCAGCTTAGCCGGACAGGTCCAAGAGACCCAGTACTTC TRBJ2-5 TRBV7-7 15 TRBD1 -
CASRQQGIPTGELFF TGTGCCAGCAGGCAACAGGGTATTCCAACCGGGGAGCTGTTTTTT TRBJ2-2 TRBV3-1/TRBV3-2 15 - -
CASSRTVKTEAFF TGTGCCAGCAGCCGGACAGTCAAGACTGAAGCTTTCTTT TRBJ1-1 TRBV12-3/TRBV12-4 13 - -
CASSPSRLGGGTQETQYF TGTGCCAGCTCACCCAGTCGGTTGGGAGGAGGGACTCAAGAGACCCAGTACTTC TRBJ2-5 TRBV18 18 - -
CASESRGGPNTGELFF TGTGCCAGCGAGTCACGGGGGGGGCCAAACACCGGGGAGCTGTTTTTT TRBJ2-2 TRBV7-2 16 TRBD2 once
CASSPWGLAGTETQYF TGTGCCAGCAGCCCATGGGGACTAGCGGGTACAGAGACCCAGTACTTC TRBJ2-5 TRBV7-2 16 TRBD2 -
CAVSLTSQETQYF TGTGCCGTCTCATTAACTTCCCAAGAGACCCAGTACTTC TRBJ2-5 TRBV10-3 13 - -
CASSLRVDGGRAYEQYF TGTGCCAGCAGCCTTAGAGTCGATGGAGGGAGGGCCTACGAGCAGTACTTC TRBJ2-7 TRBV14 17 TRBD2 -
CASSPKVGEGSSYNSPLHF TGTGCCAGCAGCCCCAAAGTGGGGGAGGGAAGCTCCTATAATTCACCCCTCCACTTT TRBJ1-6 TRBV11-3 19 - -
CASRQGSSQPQHF TGTGCCAGCCGACAGGGGTCCTCTCAGCCCCAGCATTTT TRBJ1-5 TRBV2 13 TRBD1 -
CATQADRVEVEAFF TGTGCCACCCAGGCGGACAGGGTAGAAGTTGAAGCTTTCTTT TRBJ1-1 TRBV25-1 14 TRBD1 few
CASSRQEPGGNQPQHF TGTGCCAGCAGTAGACAGGAGCCCGGGGGCAATCAGCCCCAGCATTTT TRBJ1-5 TRBV27 16 - -
CATSRGGLAGVHEQYF TGTGCCACCAGCAGAGGAGGACTAGCGGGAGTCCACGAGCAGTACTTC TRBJ2-7 TRBV15 16 TRBD2 -
CATSDPRSNTGELFF TGTGCCACCAGTGATCCTAGATCGAACACCGGGGAGCTGTTTTTT TRBJ2-2 TRBV24-1 15 - once
CASSPGVGEKLFF TGTGCCAGCAGCCCCGGGGTTGGGGAAAAACTGTTTTTT TRBJ1-4 TRBV11-3 13 - -
CATTRSGEDEQFF TGTGCCACCACCCGATCCGGTGAGGATGAGCAGTTCTTC TRBJ2-1 TRBV24-1 13 - -
CASSVGTSLSSYNEQFF TGTGCCAGCAGCGTAGGGACAAGTCTTAGCTCCTACAATGAGCAGTTCTTC TRBJ2-1 TRBV9 17 - -
CASSRLGAVGSYNEQFF TGTGCCAGCAGTCGACTAGGAGCCGTGGGTTCCTACAATGAGCAGTTCTTC TRBJ2-1 TRBV9 17 - -
CASSFSSSYEQYF TGTGCCAGCAGCTTCTCCTCCTCCTACGAGCAGTACTTC TRBJ2-7 TRBV7-9 13 - once
CASSGAPRDSGNTIYF TGTGCCAGCAGCGGAGCCCCCCGGGACAGTGGAAACACCATATATTTT TRBJ1-3 TRBV9 16 TRBD1 -
CASSSGTGVPQETQYF TGTGCCAGCAGTTCCGGGACAGGGGTTCCACAAGAGACCCAGTACTTC TRBJ2-5 TRBV27 16 TRBD1 -
CASSLTTGVGTGELFF TGCGCCAGCAGTTTAACTACAGGGGTTGGCACCGGGGAGCTGTTTTTT TRBJ2-2 TRBV10-1 16 TRBD1 -
CASSTTGGLGEQYF TGTGCCAGCAGCACCACAGGGGGTCTGGGCGAGCAGTACTTC TRBJ2-7 TRBV5-6 14 TRBD1 -
CASSLQGAAKNIQYF TGTGCCAGTAGTCTTCAGGGGGCCGCCAAAAACATTCAGTACTTC TRBJ2-4 TRBV19 15 TRBD1 -
CASSYSIGGENIQYF TGTGCCAGCAGTTACTCGATTGGAGGGGAAAACATTCAGTACTTC TRBJ2-4 TRBV6-5 15 - -
CASSHGGLAGYNEQFF TGCGCCAGCAGCCACGGGGGACTAGCGGGATACAATGAGCAGTTCTTC TRBJ2-1 TRBV4-3 16 TRBD2 -
CASSLSPGVENGYTF TGTGCCAGCAGCTTAAGTCCGGGGGTCGAGAATGGCTACACCTTC TRBJ1-2 TRBV7-2 15 - -
CASSQSDKPGLYNSLTGELFF TGCGCCAGCAGTCAATCCGATAAACCGGGACTTTATAATTCATTAACCGGGGAGCTGTTTTTT TRBJ2-2 TRBV23-1 21 - -
CASSEAWGRGTEAFF TGTGCCAGCAGTGAAGCCTGGGGAAGGGGCACTGAAGCTTTCTTT TRBJ1-1 TRBV6-1 15 - few
CASSRRREGGPGAEAFF TGTGCCAGCAGCCGGAGGCGGGAGGGGGGCCCGGGTGCTGAAGCTTTCTTT TRBJ1-1 TRBV7-6 17 - -